Listed below are T cell receptor beta chains from one sample, sequenced in a study of T cell responses to AZD1222 COVID-19 vaccine. Data came from immunoSEQ multiplex PCR; TCRdb stores just in-frame clones and leaves some out. The sample consists of about 100,000 clones, 80% to 90% of them appearing once. Sequenced here: peripheral blood, sampled on day 0 of AZD1222 vaccination. Source of these receptors: an adult in good health. Both conserved end residues are part of each CDR3. D genes are given only for firm matches. Where a row states a size, it is once, few, many or the class of an expanded clone; other rows omit it.

d_gene: .
len: 16
v_gene: TRBV10-1
j_gene: TRBJ2-5
abundance: .
CDR3aa: CASIPLPRLRQETQYF
CDR3nt: TGCGCCAGCATTCCCCTACCACGGTTGCGGCAAGAGACCCAGTACTTC

d_gene: .
len: 16
v_gene: TRBV10-3
j_gene: TRBJ1-6
abundance: .
CDR3aa: CAIKGGDGSYNSPLHF
CDR3nt: TGTGCCATCAAGGGGGGAGATGGGAGCTATAATTCACCCCTCCACTTT

d_gene: .
len: 13
v_gene: TRBV5-4
j_gene: TRBJ2-1
abundance: .
CDR3aa: CASGVDSYNEQFF
CDR3nt: TGTGCCAGCGGGGTCGACAGCTACAATGAGCAGTTCTTC

d_gene: .
len: 14
v_gene: TRBV7-8
j_gene: TRBJ1-3
abundance: .
CDR3aa: CASSLRSSGNTIYF
CDR3nt: TGTGCCAGCAGCTTAAGAAGCTCTGGAAACACCATATATTTT

d_gene: TRBD1
len: 15
v_gene: TRBV4-3
j_gene: TRBJ1-2
abundance: .
CDR3aa: CASSPDQGANYGYTF
CDR3nt: TGCGCCAGCAGCCCTGATCAGGGGGCCAACTATGGCTACACCTTC

d_gene: .
len: 15
v_gene: TRBV4-3
j_gene: TRBJ2-7
abundance: .
CDR3aa: CASSQEPTRVYEQYF
CDR3nt: TGCGCCAGCAGCCAAGAGCCGACTAGGGTCTACGAGCAGTACTTC

d_gene: .
len: 14
v_gene: TRBV18
j_gene: TRBJ2-5
abundance: .
CDR3aa: CASSPVWISETQYF
CDR3nt: TGTGCCAGCTCACCAGTCTGGATCTCGGAGACCCAGTACTTC

d_gene: TRBD2
len: 16
v_gene: TRBV5-5
j_gene: TRBJ2-7
abundance: once
CDR3aa: CASSPLTSGSQYEQYF
CDR3nt: TGTGCCAGCAGCCCACTAACTAGCGGGAGTCAATACGAGCAGTACTTC

d_gene: TRBD1
len: 14
v_gene: TRBV2
j_gene: TRBJ2-2
abundance: few
CDR3aa: CAGQQGSNTGELFF
CDR3nt: TGTGCCGGACAACAGGGGTCGAACACCGGGGAGCTGTTTTTT

d_gene: .
len: 16
v_gene: TRBV7-8
j_gene: TRBJ1-4
abundance: .
CDR3aa: CASRIIGRGPNEKLFF
CDR3nt: TGTGCCAGCAGGATTATCGGCAGGGGACCTAATGAAAAACTGTTTTTT

d_gene: .
len: 10
v_gene: TRBV6-5
j_gene: TRBJ1-2
abundance: .
CDR3aa: CASSRASYTF
CDR3nt: TGTGCCAGCAGTAGAGCGAGCTACACCTTC

d_gene: TRBD1
len: 14
v_gene: TRBV5-1
j_gene: TRBJ1-2
abundance: once
CDR3aa: CASSLQSQGDGYTF
CDR3nt: TGCGCCAGCAGCTTGCAGTCCCAGGGGGATGGCTACACCTTC

d_gene: TRBD1
len: 13
v_gene: TRBV25-1
j_gene: TRBJ2-1
abundance: .
CDR3aa: CATQDRGLNEQFF
CDR3nt: TGTGCCACCCAGGACAGGGGGTTGAATGAGCAGTTCTTC

d_gene: .
len: 15
v_gene: TRBV7-2
j_gene: TRBJ2-4
abundance: .
CDR3aa: CASSLERLAKNIQYF
CDR3nt: TGTGCCAGCAGCTTGGAGAGATTAGCCAAAAACATTCAGTACTTC

d_gene: .
len: 15
v_gene: TRBV19
j_gene: TRBJ1-1
abundance: .
CDR3aa: CASSIVRSRGTEAFF
CDR3nt: TGTGCCAGTAGTATAGTTAGGTCCAGAGGGACTGAAGCTTTCTTT

d_gene: .
len: 13
v_gene: TRBV7-3
j_gene: TRBJ1-1
abundance: .
CDR3aa: CASSGASNTEAFF
CDR3nt: TGTGCCAGTTCGGGGGCCTCGAACACTGAAGCTTTCTTT

d_gene: .
len: 14
v_gene: TRBV9
j_gene: TRBJ1-2
abundance: .
CDR3aa: CASSVTEGKDGYTF
CDR3nt: TGTGCCAGCAGTGTAACCGAGGGGAAGGATGGCTACACCTTC

d_gene: .
len: 15
v_gene: TRBV19
j_gene: TRBJ1-4
abundance: .
CDR3aa: CASSSLGGNNEKLFF
CDR3nt: TGTGCCAGTAGTTCCCTGGGGGGAAATAATGAAAAACTGTTTTTT